Included here is one TCR beta chain sequence, with context. Its antigen remains unidentified. Base-call qualities are not available, and no considerably larger clone is one nucleotide away. Participants in the prospective study were enrolled through a virtual design, were aged roughly 18 to 100 years, and lived in 24 United States geographic areas. In the prospective study, participants were assigned to cohorts based on the clinical history participants reported in a screening survey and a study questionnaire. ImmuneRACE Cohort 3 recovered participants were defined by two consecutive negative NP/OP PCR tests, healthcare professional clearance, or symptom resolution. In the prospective study, mobile phlebotomists collected whole blood, serum and a nasopharyngeal or oropharyngeal swab from each participant. Prospective study participants could optionally give additional blood draws and questionnaires over a 2-month period. Prospective study blood samples were shipped either frozen or at room temperature before DNA extraction.

This entry comes from a study of blood T cell repertoires in COVID-19 (dated by TCRdb to the early 2020s). Turning to the overall study: The collaborator samples originated in the United States, Italy and Spain and spanned the acute and convalescent phases of COVID-19. The prospective study material was composed of cDNA or gDNA derived from T cells, B-cell-depleted T cells, or PBMCs. The repertoires were released in a freely available public database intended as a resource for research on the immune response to SARS-CoV-2. A de-identified subject ID, COVID-19 status, age in years and sex were almost always included in the sample metadata. Where available, HLA class I and class II types were taken from metadata supplied by the sample provider and were not determined by assay-based typing. The dataset comprised deeply sampled blood TCRbeta repertoires from subjects exposed to, actively infected with, or recovered from COVID-19. The samples were drawn from the first 160 participants of the ongoing ImmuneRACE study and from 1,254 subjects provided by 6 global collaborators.

Including cysteine and phenylalanine, the CDR3 has 15 amino acids. Only the CDR3 region is kept as DNA, spanning 45 bases read in frame from base 1. V and J are trimmed by 6 bases and 3 bases, and the gene matches miss 3 bases of the junction. CDR1 MNHEY and CDR2 SVGAGI were looked up in the germline V gene. TCRbeta CDR3 regions were amplified from genomic DNA using the immunoSEQ Assay, a bias-controlled multiplex PCR. Per the original workflow: The number of nucleated cells in each sample was estimated by amplification of reference gene primers within the assay. Sequence reads were collapsed and filtered to measure the absolute abundance of every unique TCRbeta CDR3 rearrangement. For each sample, productive Simpson clonality was calculated as the square root of Simpson's diversity index across productive rearrangements. TCRdb carries this immuneACCESS record with in-frame sequences only. Its versions omit some clonotypes, under half of them owing to an unresolved V gene in the studies checked, with the rest unexplained. That table is the source of V, J and clone size, and D and trimming were worked out from the DNA. Recorded for this sample are about 310,000 clones; 80% to 90% of them occurred a single time. Under 2.5% of the sample rests with the top ten.

Broad study findings and their caveats: How much clinical and demographic metadata was included differed by source and by participant, and the metadata was provided uncurated.

The chain couples TRBV6-5 to TRBJ2-1, with 12 bases aligning to TRBD1. The source material was PBMCs or T cells enriched from blood (not recorded which). This TCR derives from a man between 25 and 39 years old who had recovered from COVID-19. The CDR3 protein: CASRRDRGLYNEQFF. The DNA sequence is as follows: TGTGCCAGCAGAAGGGACAGGGGGCTCTACAATGAGCAGTTCTTC.